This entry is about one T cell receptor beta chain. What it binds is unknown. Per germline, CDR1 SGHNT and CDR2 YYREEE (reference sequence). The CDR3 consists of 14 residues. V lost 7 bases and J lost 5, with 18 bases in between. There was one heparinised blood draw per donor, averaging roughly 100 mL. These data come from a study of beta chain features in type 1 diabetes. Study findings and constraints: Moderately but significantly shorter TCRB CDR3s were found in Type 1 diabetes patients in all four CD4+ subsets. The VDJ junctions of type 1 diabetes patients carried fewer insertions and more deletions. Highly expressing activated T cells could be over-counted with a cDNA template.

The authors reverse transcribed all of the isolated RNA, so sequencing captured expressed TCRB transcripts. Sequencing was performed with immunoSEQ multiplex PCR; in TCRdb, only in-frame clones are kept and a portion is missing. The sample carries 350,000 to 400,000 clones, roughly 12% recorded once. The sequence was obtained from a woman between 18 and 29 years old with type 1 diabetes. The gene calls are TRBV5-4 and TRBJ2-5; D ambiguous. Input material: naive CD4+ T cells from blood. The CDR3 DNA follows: TGTGCCAGCGCCTTGCCCGGGTCCGGGGAGACCCAGTACTTC. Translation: CASALPGSGETQYF. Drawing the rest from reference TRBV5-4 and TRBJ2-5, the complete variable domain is ETGVTQSPTHLIKTRGQQVTLRCSSQSGHNTVSWYQQALGQGPQFIFQYYREEENGRGNFPPRFSGLQFPNYSSELNVNALELDDSALYLCASALPGSGETQYFGPGTRLLVL.